What follows are 12 T cell receptor beta chains derived from one specimen sequenced in a study of cytomegalovirus exposure and HLA in healthy donors. PCR used 60 Vbeta primers and 13 Jbeta primers. Assay used: immunoSEQ multiplex PCR; TCRdb lists only in-frame clones, some missing. The profile shows some 190,000 clones, 77% of them singletons. The sample was PBMCs. These receptors came from a man aged 18 to 30 in good health and CMV-seronegative.

To note about this clone: Other DNA sequences in this sample translate to the same CDR3. The chain combines TRBV5-1 with TRBJ2-1, with TRBD2 identical over 9 bases. The germline gives CDR1 SGHRS, CDR2 YFSETQ. The V and J ends lost 4 bases and 4 bases, in that order; junction bases with no gene match: 6. CDR3 size: 15 residues. The CDR3 protein is CASSLSGGRYNEQFF. The DNA for the CDR3 is TGCGCCAGCAGCCTAAGCGGGGGGCGTTACAATGAGCAGTTCTTC.

The chain is built from TRBV4-2 and TRBJ1-5, with TRBD1 identical over 9 bases. V lost 1 base and J lost 0; bases outside the gene matches: 4. This CDR3 contains 17 residues. The germline V gene encodes CDR1 LGHNA and CDR2 YNFKEQ. The CDR3 nucleotides are TGTGCCAGCAGCCAAGGAGGGACAGGGTATAGCAATCAGCCCCAGCATTTT. Its protein is CASSQGGTGYSNQPQHF.

This chain uses TRBV4-2 with TRBJ2-1; weak D call: TRBD2 (6 bases). This CDR3 has 17 residues. V gave up 0 bases and J gave up 6 bases, with 18 bases separating them. Germline V CDR1 and CDR2: LGHNA, YNFKEQ. Written as DNA, the CDR3 is TGTGCCAGCAGCCAAGACGGGGCCCTACTGGGGGGCAATGAGCAGTTCTTC. Translation: CASSQDGALLGGNEQFF.

This sequence joins TRBV4-1 and TRBJ2-3, with D possibly being TRBD1 (5 bases). The germline gives CDR1 MGHRA, CDR2 YSYEKL. The CDR3 is made up of 13 amino acids. V shed 2 bases and J shed 8 bases, with 11 bases lying between them. CDR3 nucleotides: TGCGCCAGCAGCCAACAGGGCCTTAGTACGCAGTATTTT. It is translated as CASSQQGLSTQYF.

A single count supports this clone. The V gene is TRBV19, the J gene TRBJ1-1; D is unresolved. From germline, CDR1 is LNHDA and CDR2 SQIVND (reference sequence). This CDR3 comprises 17 residues. V dropped 1 base and J dropped 3 bases, with 18 bases sitting between them. The DNA for the CDR3 is TGTGCCAGTAGTATAGGGCCAACTAAGAGACGTCACACTGAAGCTTTCTTT. This gives the protein CASSIGPTKRRHTEAFF.

The rearrangement links TRBV7-2 to TRBJ2-7; 8 bases line up with TRBD2. From germline, CDR1 is SGHTA and CDR2 FQGNSA. The V segment lost 2 bases and the J segment 4 bases; nucleotides outside the gene matches: 7. The length of the CDR3 is 15 residues. This chain's CDR3 is CASSLKAGVNYEQYF. The CDR3 nucleotides read TGTGCCAGCAGCTTAAAAGCGGGAGTGAATTACGAGCAGTACTTC.

The chain carries TRBV7-9 and TRBJ1-2; TRBD1 matches at 9 bases. The CDR3 consists of 15 residues. Germline V gives CDR1 SEHNR, CDR2 FQNEAQ (reference sequence). Unmatched junction bases numbered 11, after V lost 4 bases and J lost 8 bases. This chain's CDR3 is CASSSMDRGGGGYTF. CDR3 DNA sequence: TGTGCCAGCAGCTCGATGGACAGGGGAGGAGGCGGCTACACCTTC. Supplemented by reference TRBV7-9 and TRBJ1-2, the full variable domain reads DTGVSQNPRHKITKRGQNVTFRCDPISEHNRLYWYRQTLGQGPEFLTYFQNEAQLEKSRLLSDRFSAERPKGSFSTLEIQRTEQGDSAMYLCASSSMDRGGGGYTFGSGTRLTVV.

The rearrangement joins TRBV2 to TRBJ1-5, with 9 bases that match TRBD1. The length of the CDR3 is 16 residues. Unmatched junction bases numbered 9, after V lost 9 bases and J lost 0 bases. The germline CDR1 and CDR2 sequences are SNHLY and FYNNEI. CDR3 sequence (DNA): TGTGCCAGAAGCGGGACAGGGAACCCTAGCAATCAGCCCCAGCATTTT. Residues: CARSGTGNPSNQPQHF.

The chain recombines TRBV5-1 with TRBJ2-3; D is ambiguous. V dropped 0 bases and J dropped 0 bases, with 8 bases sitting between them. The length of the CDR3 is 15 residues. Germline loops: CDR1 SGHRS, CDR2 YFSETQ. The CDR3 DNA sequence: TGCGCCAGCAGCTTGGTGCACGGTAGCACAGATACGCAGTATTTT. This sequence encodes CASSLVHGSTDTQYF.

V gene TRBV6-6 combines with J gene TRBJ1-2; TRBD1 matches 7 bases. The CDR3 length is 12 residues. CDR1 MNHNY and CDR2 SVGAGI come from the germline V gene (reference sequence). With V trimmed by 7 bases and J by 3 bases, 2 bases remained unmatched. This CDR3 reads CASNQGDYGYTF. Written as DNA, the CDR3 is TGTGCCAGCAATCAGGGGGACTATGGCTACACCTTC.

This clone was seen only a few times. The rearrangement uses TRBV29-1 and TRBJ1-1; no firm D call. Germline V gene sequence: CDR1 SQVTM, CDR2 ANQGSEA. Trimming cost V 3 bases and J 2 bases, with 13 bases left between them. The CDR3 is made up of 14 amino acids. CDR3 coding DNA: TGCAGCGTTGAGGTGCTGGAGAGAAACACTGAAGCTTTCTTT. The encoded protein is CSVEVLERNTEAFF.

The V call is TRBV4-3, the J call TRBJ2-3, with TRBD1 matching over 8 bases. CDR3 size: 15 residues. In germline, CDR1 is LGHNA, CDR2 YSLEER. J lost 4 bases, V lost 0 bases, and 3 bases had no gene match. Here the CDR3 reads CASSQDRTGPDTQYF. CDR3 nucleotide sequence: TGCGCCAGCAGCCAAGATAGGACAGGGCCAGATACGCAGTATTTT.